Each of the 5 T cell receptor beta chains below was sequenced from the same sample in a study of OX40 agonist ivuxolimab in advanced cancers. Using immunoSEQ multiplex PCR, the repertoire was profiled, and TCRdb retains in-frame clones only, with some absent. The profile shows around 60,000 clones, about 76% of them singletons. The specimen was CD4+ or CD8+ T cells sorted from blood, collected in a trial of the OX40 agonist ivuxolimab. These receptors came from an adult with an advanced solid tumor such as melanoma, head and neck, liver or kidney cancer.

The rearrangement links TRBV5-1 to TRBJ1-4; tentative D call: TRBD1 (6 bases). The V end lost 4 bases, the J end lost 3 bases, and 13 bases lay between the germline ends. The CDR3 spans 15 residues. The V gene's germline CDR1 is SGHRS and CDR2 YFSETQ. The CDR3 is CASSDTGPPNEKLFF. The CDR3 coding sequence is TGCGCCAGCAGCGATACAGGGCCCCCTAATGAAAAACTGTTTTTT.

The rearrangement joins TRBV5-1 to TRBJ1-1; possible D gene TRBD1, 5 bases. Germline-derived CDR1 and CDR2 are SGHRS and YFSETQ. This CDR3 is 20 amino acids long. V was trimmed by 1 base and J by 1 base, leaving 26 bases between them. The chain's CDR3 is CASSLSVFETGRGGNTEAFF. In DNA form, the CDR3 reads TGCGCCAGCAGCTTGAGCGTATTCGAAACAGGTCGAGGCGGGAACACTGAAGCTTTCTTT.

The chain combines TRBV7-9 with TRBJ1-4; D possibly corresponds to TRBD1 (6 bases). The CDR3 runs 15 residues. Germline CDR1 is SEHNR and CDR2 is FQNEAQ (reference sequence). V was pared by 5 bases and J by 4 bases, with 14 bases between. CDR3 amino acids: CASSTNRDFNEKLFF. CDR3 nucleotides: TGTGCCAGCAGCACTAACAGGGACTTTAATGAAAAACTGTTTTTT.

V and J are TRBV5-1 and TRBJ1-1; 7 bases are shared with TRBD1. This CDR3 is 14 amino acids long. Germline V CDR1 and CDR2: SGHRS, YFSETQ. The V gene end was trimmed by 4 bases and the J gene end by 4 bases; junction bases not matched to a gene: 7. CDR3 in amino acids: CASSLEGASTEAFF. The CDR3 nucleotides read TGCGCCAGCAGCCTAGAGGGGGCGAGCACTGAAGCTTTCTTT.

The chain couples TRBV7-3 to TRBJ1-1; D not certain. Germline CDR1 SGHTA, CDR2 FQGTGA. The V end lost 4 bases, the J end lost 1 base, and 7 bases lay between the germline ends. The CDR3 totals 13 residues. The CDR3 sequence is CASSWVWNTEAFF. In DNA form, the CDR3 reads TGTGCCAGCAGCTGGGTTTGGAACACTGAAGCTTTCTTT.